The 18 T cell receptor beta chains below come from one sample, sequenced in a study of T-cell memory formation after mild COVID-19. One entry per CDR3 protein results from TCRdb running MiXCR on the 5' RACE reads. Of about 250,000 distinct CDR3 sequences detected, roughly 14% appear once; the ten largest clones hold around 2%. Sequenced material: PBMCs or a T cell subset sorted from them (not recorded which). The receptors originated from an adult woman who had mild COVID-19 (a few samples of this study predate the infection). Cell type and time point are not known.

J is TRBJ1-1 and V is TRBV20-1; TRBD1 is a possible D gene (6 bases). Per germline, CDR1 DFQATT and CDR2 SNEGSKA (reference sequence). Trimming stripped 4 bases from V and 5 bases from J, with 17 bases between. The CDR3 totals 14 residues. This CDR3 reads CSATSQGRRTEAFF. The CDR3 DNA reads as TGCAGTGCTACGAGTCAGGGGAGACGAACTGAAGCTTTCTTT.

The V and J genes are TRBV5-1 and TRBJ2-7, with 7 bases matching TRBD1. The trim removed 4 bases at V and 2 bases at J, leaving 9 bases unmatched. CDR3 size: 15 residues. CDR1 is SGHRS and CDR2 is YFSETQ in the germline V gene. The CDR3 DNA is TGCGCCAGCAGCCGTGGTCTGGACAGGACCTACGAGCAGTACTTC. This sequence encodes CASSRGLDRTYEQYF.

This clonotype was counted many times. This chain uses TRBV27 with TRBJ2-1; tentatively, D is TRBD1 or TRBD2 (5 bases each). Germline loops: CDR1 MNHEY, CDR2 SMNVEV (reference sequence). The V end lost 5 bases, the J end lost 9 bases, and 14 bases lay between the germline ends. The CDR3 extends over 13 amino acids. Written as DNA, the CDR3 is TGTGCCAGCAGTCTCCGGCCTGGGACTGAGCAGTTCTTC. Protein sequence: CASSLRPGTEQFF.

CDR3 sequence: CASSNPGNTGELFF. In DNA form, the CDR3 reads TGTGCCAGCAGCAACCCAGGGAACACCGGGGAGCTGTTTTTT. The V gene is TRBV7-3, the J gene TRBJ2-2; D not certain. Germline CDR1 reads SGHTA; CDR2 reads FQGTGA. This CDR3 comprises 14 residues. V lost 5 bases and J 1 base, leaving 8 bases between the germline ends. The variable domain in full, with the rest retrieved from reference TRBV7-3 and TRBJ2-2, is GAGVSQTPSNKVTEKGKYVELRCDPISGHTALYWYRQSLGQGPEFLIYFQGTGAADDSGLPNDRFFAVRPEGSVSTLKIQRTERGDSAVYLCASSNPGNTGELFFGEGSRLTVL.

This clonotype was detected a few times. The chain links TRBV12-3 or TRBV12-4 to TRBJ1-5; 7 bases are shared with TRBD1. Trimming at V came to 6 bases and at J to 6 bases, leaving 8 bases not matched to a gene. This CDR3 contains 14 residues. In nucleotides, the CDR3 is TGTGCCAGCAGCCAGACAGGGAGGGTTCAGCCCCAGCATTTT. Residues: CASSQTGRVQPQHF.

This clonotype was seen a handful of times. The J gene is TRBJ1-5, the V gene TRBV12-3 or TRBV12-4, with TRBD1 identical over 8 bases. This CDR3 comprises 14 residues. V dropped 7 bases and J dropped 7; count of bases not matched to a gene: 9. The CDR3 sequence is CASTSDREEQPQHF. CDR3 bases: TGTGCCAGCACCTCGGACAGGGAGGAACAGCCCCAGCATTTT.

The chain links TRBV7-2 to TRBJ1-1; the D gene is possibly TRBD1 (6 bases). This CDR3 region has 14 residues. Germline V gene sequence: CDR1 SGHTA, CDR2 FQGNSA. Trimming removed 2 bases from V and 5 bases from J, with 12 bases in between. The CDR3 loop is CASSLSPGATEAFF. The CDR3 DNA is TGTGCCAGCAGCTTATCGCCAGGGGCAACTGAAGCTTTCTTT.

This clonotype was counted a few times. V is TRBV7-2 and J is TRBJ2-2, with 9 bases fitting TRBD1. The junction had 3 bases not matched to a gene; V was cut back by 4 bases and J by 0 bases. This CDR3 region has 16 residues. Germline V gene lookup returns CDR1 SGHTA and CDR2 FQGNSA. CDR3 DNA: TGTGCCAGCAGCTCTACAGGGGGCGCGAACACCGGGGAGCTGTTTTTT. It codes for CASSSTGGANTGELFF.

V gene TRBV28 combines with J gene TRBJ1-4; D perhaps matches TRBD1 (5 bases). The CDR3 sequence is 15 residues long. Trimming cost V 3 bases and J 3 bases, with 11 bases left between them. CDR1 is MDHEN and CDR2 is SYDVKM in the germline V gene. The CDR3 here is CASSFADTANEKLFF. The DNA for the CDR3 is TGTGCCAGCAGTTTCGCGGACACAGCTAATGAAAAACTGTTTTTT. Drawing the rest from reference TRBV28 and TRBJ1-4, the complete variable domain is DVKVTQSSRYLVKRTGEKVFLECVQDMDHENMFWYRQDPGLGLRLIYFSYDVKMKEKGDIPEGYSVSREKKERFSLILESASTNQTSMYLCASSFADTANEKLFFGSGTQLSVL.

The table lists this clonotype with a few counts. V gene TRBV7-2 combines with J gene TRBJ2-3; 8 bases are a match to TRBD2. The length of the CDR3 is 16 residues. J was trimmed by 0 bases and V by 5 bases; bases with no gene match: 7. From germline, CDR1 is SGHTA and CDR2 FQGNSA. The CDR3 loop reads CASSNDGGGSTDTQYF. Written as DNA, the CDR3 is TGTGCCAGCAGCAACGACGGGGGGGGAAGCACAGATACGCAGTATTTT.

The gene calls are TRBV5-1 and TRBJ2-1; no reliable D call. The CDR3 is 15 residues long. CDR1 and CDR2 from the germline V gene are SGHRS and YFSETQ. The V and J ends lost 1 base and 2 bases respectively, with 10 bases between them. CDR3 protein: CASSLLLPAYNEQFF. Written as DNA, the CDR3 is TGCGCCAGCAGCTTGCTACTCCCGGCCTACAATGAGCAGTTCTTC.

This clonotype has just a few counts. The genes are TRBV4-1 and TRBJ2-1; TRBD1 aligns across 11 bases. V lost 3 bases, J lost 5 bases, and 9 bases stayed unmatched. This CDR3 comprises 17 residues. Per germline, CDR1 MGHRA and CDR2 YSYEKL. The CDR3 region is CASSQRTGQGANNEQFF. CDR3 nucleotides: TGCGCCAGCAGCCAGAGGACCGGACAGGGGGCAAACAATGAGCAGTTCTTC.

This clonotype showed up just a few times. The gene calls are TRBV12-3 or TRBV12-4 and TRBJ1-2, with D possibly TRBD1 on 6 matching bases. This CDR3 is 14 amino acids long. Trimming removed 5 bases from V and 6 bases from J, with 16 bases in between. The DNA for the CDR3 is TGTGCCAGCAGTGGGACTACAGGGTTGGATGGCTACACCTTC. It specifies CASSGTTGLDGYTF.

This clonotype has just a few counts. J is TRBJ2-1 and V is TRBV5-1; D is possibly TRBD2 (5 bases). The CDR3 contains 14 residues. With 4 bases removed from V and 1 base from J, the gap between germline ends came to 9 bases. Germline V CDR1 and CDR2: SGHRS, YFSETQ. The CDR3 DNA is TGCGCCAGCAGCGAAGCGGTTTCCTACAATGAGCAGTTCTTC. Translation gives CASSEAVSYNEQFF.

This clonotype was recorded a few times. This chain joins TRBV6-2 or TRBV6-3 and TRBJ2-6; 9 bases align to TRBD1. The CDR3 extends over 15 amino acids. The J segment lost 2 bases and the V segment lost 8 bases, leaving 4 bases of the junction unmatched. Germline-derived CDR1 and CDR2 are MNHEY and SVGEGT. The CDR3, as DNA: TGTGCCAGCCGGAGGACAGGGGCTGGGGCCAACGTCCTGACTTTC. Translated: CASRRTGAGANVLTF.

Written as DNA, the CDR3 is TGTGCCACCTGGGACGGGTATCAGCCCCAGCATTTT. Encoded protein: CATWDGYQPQHF. V gene TRBV7-9 combines with J gene TRBJ1-5, with D perhaps matching TRBD1 (5 bases). Trimming removed 10 bases from V and 5 bases from J, with 12 bases in between. Germline CDR1 reads SEHNR; CDR2 reads FQNEAQ (reference sequence). This CDR3 is built from 12 residues.

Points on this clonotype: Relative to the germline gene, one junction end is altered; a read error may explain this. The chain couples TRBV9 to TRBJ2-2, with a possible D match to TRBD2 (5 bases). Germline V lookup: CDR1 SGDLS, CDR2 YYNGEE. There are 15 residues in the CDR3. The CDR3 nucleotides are TGTGCCAGCAGCATCTACTCCGGGAACCCCGGGGAGCTGTTTTTT. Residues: CASSIYSGNPGELFF.

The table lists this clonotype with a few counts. CDR3 sequence: CASSQQEYNSPLHF. In nucleotides, the CDR3 is TGCGCCAGCAGCCAACAGGAGTATAATTCACCCCTCCACTTT. The rearrangement joins TRBV4-1 to TRBJ1-6; no clear D gene. Germline-derived CDR1 and CDR2 are MGHRA and YSYEKL. The CDR3 has 14 amino acids. The ends were cut back, 2 bases at V and 4 bases at J, with 6 bases in the middle.